The subject of this entry is one T cell receptor beta chain. This sample is drawn from a study of T cell responses to AZD1222 COVID-19 vaccine. V lost 1 base, J lost 0 bases, and 12 bases lay in between. Germline CDR1 and CDR2: PRHDT and FYEKMQ (reference sequence). This CDR3 region has 16 residues. Sequenced by immunoSEQ multiplex PCR; TCRdb stores in-frame clones only, minus some. The sample gives roughly 82,000 clones, around 84% of which show up once; less than 15% is in the top ten. The sample was peripheral blood, taken on day 0 of AZD1222 vaccination. The chain carries TRBV13 and TRBJ1-1; no firm D call. The TCR originated in an adult in good health. CDR3 coding DNA: TGTGCCAGCAGCTTAGCGACTCGGCAAGTGAACACTGAAGCTTTCTTT. Translated, it gives CASSLATRQVNTEAFF.